This note documents a single T cell receptor beta chain sequence. This receptor's antigen is unknown. No base quality values were provided; no much bigger clone lies one nucleotide off. Sorted unstimulated T cells and proliferating T cells recovered from mixed lymphocyte reactions underwent TCRbeta CDR3 sequencing. Fresh whole blood from some eleven HLA-typed healthy donors was used to isolate PBMCs. To map where alloreactive clones came from, unstimulated CD4+ non-regulatory T cells were FACS-sorted. From its cysteine to its phenylalanine, the CDR3 spans 15 amino acids. Just CDR3 DNA is preserved here, 45 bases in frame from base 1. V gives up 2 bases and J gives up 8 bases, and the segment between their germline ends measures 18 bases. The germline V gene supplies CDR1 MGHRA and CDR2 YSYEKL. This entry belongs to a study of siplizumab effects on memory and regulatory T cells (dated by TCRdb to between 2017 and 2020). With regard to the full study: The study examined how the anti-CD2 antibody siplizumab affects alloreactive T-cell subsets in allogeneic mixed lymphocyte reactions built from human PBMCs. Findings and caveats that apply to the study as a whole: Whether proliferating Tregs from siplizumab cultures actually had suppressive function was not functionally confirmed. Greater diversity appeared to be present in unstimulated naive T cells than in memory T cells, and a substantial contribution to the alloresponse seemed to be made by naive cells. Because sequences at frequencies below about 10^-5 were poorly captured, only a minor fraction of alloreactive clones could be mapped back to unstimulated subsets. Siplizumab significantly lowered the cumulative frequency of alloreactive sequences that could be traced to unstimulated CD4+ memory T cells. In reactions with siplizumab, an average of approximately 69% of mappable alloreactive CD4+ clones were Treg-derived, compared with 26.9% in control reactions. For roughly 75-97% of proliferating CD4+ or CD8+ clones, no naive or memory phenotype could be assigned.

Libraries were built with the immunoSEQ multiplex PCR assay. Each sample had some 96,000 TCR templates assayed by the deep sequencing platform. Genomic DNA extracted from sorted T cells was the material used for TCRbeta CDR3 sequencing. As for the authors' bioinformatics: Clonal analysis of TCRbeta CDR3 data was done in the R programming language. Alloreactive CD4+ and CD8+ clones were defined by comparing unstimulated samples with post-reaction CFSE-low samples. Alloreactive CD4+ clones were assigned to regulatory or non-regulatory origin by matching sequences to sorted unstimulated Treg and non-Treg repertoires. TCRdb stores this immuneACCESS table with in-frame sequences only. Part of the clones is absent; in the studies checked, under half of the shortfall reflects unresolved V genes, and no reason is known for the rest. V and J calls and clone size are copied from that table; D and trimming were computed from the DNA. This sample comprises about 100,000 clones, less than 95% of them detected only once. The ten largest clones capture 1% to 1.5% of the sample.

In this chain, TRBV4-1 is recombined with TRBJ1-2; TRBD1 might be the D gene, on 6 matching bases. The clonotype originates from a human donor in good health. Material: non-Treg CD4+ T cells sorted from blood. The cell subset or site label on this specimen signifies: FACS-sorted unstimulated CD4+ non-regulatory T cells. The CDR3 region: CASSQLTGRSWGYTF. Here is the DNA: TGCGCCAGCAGCCAACTAACAGGGAGGTCCTGGGGCTACACCTTC.